Presented here are 22 T cell receptor beta chains from one specimen sequenced in a study of blood T cell repertoires in COVID-19. The repertoire was sequenced with immunoSEQ multiplex PCR; TCRdb's copy has only in-frame clones and lacks some. The sample records roughly 140,000 clones, approximately 85% being singletons. The sequencing sample was made of peripheral blood. These receptors came from a woman aged 80 or older with acute or convalescent COVID-19.

This clone came up many times. This sequence joins TRBV9 and TRBJ2-7; D perhaps matches TRBD1 (6 bases). Germline-derived CDR1 and CDR2 are SGDLS and YYNGEE. The V gene lost 4 bases and the J gene lost 6 bases, with 20 bases spanning the gap. The CDR3 runs to 15 residues. CDR3 residues: CASSPRLGSQGEQYF. CDR3 DNA: TGTGCCAGCAGCCCCCGTCTAGGGTCACAGGGCGAGCAGTACTTC. The whole variable domain, remainder taken from reference TRBV9 and TRBJ2-7, is DSGVTQTPKHLITATGQRVTLRCSPRSGDLSVYWYQQSLDQGLQFLIQYYNGEERAKGNILERFSAQQFPDLHSELNLSSLELGDSALYFCASSPRLGSQGEQYFGPGTRLTVT.

The rearrangement links TRBV6-5 to TRBJ2-5, with 7 bases identical to TRBD1. The V gene end was trimmed by 6 bases and the J gene end by 3 bases; junction bases not matched to a gene: 10. Germline V gene lookup returns CDR1 MNHEY and CDR2 SVGAGI. The CDR3 loop spans 15 amino acids. CDR3 DNA sequence: TGTGCCAGCAGACAGGGGCGCCGGACCAAAGAGACCCAGTACTTC. It is translated as CASRQGRRTKETQYF.

The V call is TRBV9, the J call TRBJ1-1; tentatively, D is TRBD1 (6 bases). The CDR3 loop spans 12 amino acids. V lost 3 bases, J lost 10 bases, and 13 bases lay in between. CDR1 and CDR2 (germline): SGDLS, YYNGEE. This chain's CDR3 is CASSEGVVGAFF. The CDR3 DNA is TGTGCCAGCAGCGAGGGGGTGGTCGGAGCTTTCTTT.

CDR3 DNA sequence: TGCGCCAGCAGCTTGACCCCGGAGGGGTCGGGTGGCTACACCTTC. This encodes CASSLTPEGSGGYTF. The V and J genes are TRBV5-1 and TRBJ1-2; D perhaps matches TRBD1 (5 bases). Deletions cut 1 base from V and 7 bases from J, with 17 bases between. The CDR3 has 15 residues. Looked up from germline, CDR1 is SGHRS and CDR2 is YFSETQ.

CDR3 nucleotides: TGTGCCCCTACCGTCGGCGGGAGGAGATACGAGCAGTACTTC. Its protein product is CAPTVGGRRYEQYF. The genes are TRBV10-3 and TRBJ2-7; 8 nucleotides line up with TRBD2. The germline CDR1 and CDR2 sequences are ENHRY and SYGVKD. Trimming removed 11 bases from V and 4 bases from J; junction bases left unmatched: 13. CDR3 length: 14 residues.

The chain couples TRBV5-1 to TRBJ1-2; 7 bases fit TRBD1. The CDR3 runs to 14 residues. Germline V gene lookup returns CDR1 SGHRS and CDR2 YFSETQ. Trimming removed 1 base from V and 8 bases from J; junction bases left unmatched: 8. DNA of the CDR3: TGCGCCAGCAGCTTGAATCCGACAGGGACCGGCTACACCTTC. Translated, it gives CASSLNPTGTGYTF.

The V call is TRBV7-8, the J call TRBJ2-5; D might be TRBD1 (5 bases). Germline CDR1 is SGHVS and CDR2 is FQNEAQ. There are 15 residues in the CDR3. V was trimmed by 4 bases and J by 2 bases, leaving 14 bases between them. DNA of the CDR3: TGTGCCAGCAGCTACAGACAGACCACGCAAGAGACCCAGTACTTC. It is translated as CASSYRQTTQETQYF.

This clone was observed a few times. The V call is TRBV27, the J call TRBJ2-7; TRBD1 matches at 7 bases. J lost 4 bases, V lost 2 bases, and 17 bases had no gene match. Germline CDR1 is MNHEY and CDR2 is SMNVEV (reference sequence). CDR3 length equals 18 residues. DNA of the CDR3: TGTGCCAGCAGTTTAGAAGGCAGGGGGTTTAGGATGTTATACGAGCAGTACTTC. This translates into CASSLEGRGFRMLYEQYF.

This chain joins TRBV7-6 and TRBJ2-3, with 11 positions matching TRBD2. Germline V gene data show CDR1 as SGHVS and CDR2 as FNYEAQ. The CDR3 covers 15 residues. The J segment lost 7 bases and the V segment lost 5 bases, leaving 8 bases of the junction unmatched. CDR3 coding DNA: TGTGCCAGCAGCGGTACTAGCGGGGGAACGAATACGCAGTATTTT. Amino acid sequence: CASSGTSGGTNTQYF. Combining the CDR3 with reference TRBV7-6 and TRBJ2-3 gives the whole variable domain GAGVSQSPRYKVTKRGQDVALRCDPISGHVSLYWYRQALGQGPEFLTYFNYEAQQDKSGLPNDRFSAERPEGSISTLTIQRTEQRDSAMYRCASSGTSGGTNTQYFGPGTRLTVL.

The chain employs TRBV19 and TRBJ2-5; 12 nucleotides match TRBD2. Germline V CDR1 and CDR2: LNHDA, SQIVND (reference sequence). After removal of 10 bases from V and 1 base from J, the junction contained 7 bases not matched to a gene. The CDR3 is made up of 15 amino acids. For the CDR3, the DNA is TGTGCCACGTCATCTAGCGGGGGGGCCCAAGAGACCCAGTACTTC. This translates into CATSSSGGAQETQYF. Based on the CDR3 plus reference TRBV19 and TRBJ2-5, the full variable domain is DGGITQSPKYLFRKEGQNVTLSCEQNLNHDAMYWYRQDPGQGLRLIYYSQIVNDFQKGDIAEGYSVSREKKESFPLTVTSAQKNPTAFYLCATSSSGGAQETQYFGPGTRLLVL.

V is TRBV2 and J is TRBJ2-2, with 7 bases aligning to TRBD1. The CDR3 spans 14 residues. CDR1 is SNHLY and CDR2 is FYNNEI in the germline V gene. With V trimmed by 6 bases and J by 5 bases, 6 bases remained unmatched. In DNA, the CDR3 is TGTGCCAGCAGCTGGGACAGCAATACCGGGGAGCTGTTTTTT. Translated, it gives CASSWDSNTGELFF.

The J gene is TRBJ2-1, the V gene TRBV27; D is unclear. Germline CDR1 MNHEY, CDR2 SMNVEV (reference sequence). V dropped 6 bases and J dropped 0 bases, with 6 bases sitting between them. The CDR3 contains 13 residues. The CDR3 DNA follows: TGTGCCAGCAGGCGGAGCTCCTACAATGAGCAGTTCTTC. This gives the protein CASRRSSYNEQFF.

This chain joins TRBV11-2 and TRBJ2-3, with 8 bases lining up with TRBD2. Germline V CDR1 and CDR2: SGHAT, FQNNGV. V lost 7 bases and J lost 2; bases outside the gene matches: 8. The CDR3 runs to 15 residues. CDR3: CASTFGGGFTDTQYF. CDR3 nucleotide sequence: TGTGCCAGCACATTCGGGGGGGGATTCACAGATACGCAGTATTTT.

The rearrangement joins TRBV3-1 (or the pseudogene TRBV3-2) to TRBJ2-7, with 7 bases aligning to TRBD2. Unmatched junction bases numbered 4, after V lost 9 bases and J lost 5 bases. The germline CDR1 and CDR2 sequences are LGHDT and YNNKEL (reference sequence). The CDR3 extends over 11 amino acids. The CDR3 DNA follows: TGTGCCAGAGCGGGGAGGCACGAGCAGTACTTC. Protein sequence: CARAGRHEQYF.

This clone was recorded once. The chain employs TRBV7-2 and TRBJ1-1; TRBD1 aligns across 9 bases. J lost 4 bases, V lost 5 bases, and 8 bases had no gene match. CDR1 and CDR2 (germline): SGHTA, FQGNSA. The CDR3 contains 15 residues. The CDR3 loop is CASSRVQGASTEAFF. The CDR3 DNA reads as TGTGCCAGCAGCAGAGTACAGGGGGCGAGCACTGAAGCTTTCTTT.

A single count supports this clone. This chain joins TRBV5-1 and TRBJ2-3; maybe TRBD1 (5 bases). The V gene's germline CDR1 is SGHRS and CDR2 YFSETQ. The CDR3 spans 18 residues. V lost 4 bases and J 1 base, leaving 22 bases between the germline ends. The CDR3, as DNA: TGCGCCAGCAGCCCCCCGCAGGGTACTACTCCGGGCACAGATACGCAGTATTTT. Its translation is CASSPPQGTTPGTDTQYF.

This clone occurred once. The J gene is TRBJ2-5, the V gene TRBV6-6; 7 nucleotides line up with TRBD1. V was pared by 3 bases and J by 4 bases, with 11 bases of the junction left unmatched. CDR1 MNHNY and CDR2 SVGAGI come from the germline V gene (reference sequence). This CDR3 is built from 16 residues. CDR3 in DNA: TGTGCCAGCAGTTATCCCAGGACAGGTGGGGCAGAGACCCAGTACTTC. It is translated as CASSYPRTGGAETQYF.

The rearrangement links TRBV9 to TRBJ2-1; 15 nucleotides align to TRBD2. The trim removed 3 bases at V and 1 base at J, leaving 11 bases unmatched. The germline V gene has CDR1 SGDLS and CDR2 YYNGEE. The CDR3 is 20 amino acids. The CDR3 sequence is CASSDLSGTSGGKSYNEQFF. Here the CDR3 DNA reads TGTGCCAGCAGCGACTTATCCGGGACTAGCGGGGGGAAATCCTACAATGAGCAGTTCTTC.

This sequence joins TRBV11-2 and TRBJ1-1, with D uncertain. CDR3 length equals 14 residues. The V gene lost 4 bases and the J gene lost 0 bases, with 9 bases spanning the gap. Looked up from germline, CDR1 is SGHAT and CDR2 is FQNNGV. The CDR3 bases are TGTGCCAGCAGCTCAAATCGGTTGAACACTGAAGCTTTCTTT. This sequence encodes CASSSNRLNTEAFF.

This clone turned up a few times. The V call is TRBV5-1, the J call TRBJ2-7, with D maybe TRBD1 (6 bases). This CDR3 has 15 amino acids. V lost 3 bases to trimming and J lost 7 bases, with 20 bases between them. The germline gives CDR1 SGHRS, CDR2 YFSETQ. CDR3 DNA sequence: TGCGCCAGCAGCTCAGTCTGGGCAGGGGCCCGGGAGCAGTACTTC. Its protein product is CASSSVWAGAREQYF.

The CDR3 DNA sequence: TGTGCCAGCAGTTACTCGACCAGGGGCGGCTATGGCTACACCTTC. As protein: CASSYSTRGGYGYTF. The V call is TRBV6-5, the J call TRBJ1-2; D possibly corresponds to TRBD1 (6 bases). CDR1 is MNHEY and CDR2 is SVGAGI in the germline V gene. The CDR3 sequence is 15 residues long. V lost 0 bases and J 4 bases, leaving 12 bases between the germline ends.

The chain has TRBV28 and TRBJ1-6, with 7 bases aligning to TRBD1. Trimming cost V 5 bases and J 8 bases; bases outside gene matches: 9. The length of the CDR3 is 15 residues. Germline V CDR1 and CDR2: MDHEN, SYDVKM. Here the CDR3 DNA reads TGTGCCAGCAGTGTCCCGGGACAGATCGATTCACCCCTCCACTTT. It codes for CASSVPGQIDSPLHF.